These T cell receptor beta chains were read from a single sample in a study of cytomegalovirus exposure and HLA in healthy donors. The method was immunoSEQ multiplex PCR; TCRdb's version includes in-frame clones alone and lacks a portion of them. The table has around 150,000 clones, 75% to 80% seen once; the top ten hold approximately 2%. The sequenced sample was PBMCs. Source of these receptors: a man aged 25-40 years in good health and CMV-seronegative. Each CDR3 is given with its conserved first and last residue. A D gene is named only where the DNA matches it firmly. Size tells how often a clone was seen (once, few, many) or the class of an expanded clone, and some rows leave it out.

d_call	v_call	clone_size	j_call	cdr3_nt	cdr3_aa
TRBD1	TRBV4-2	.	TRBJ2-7	TGTGCCAGCAGCCAAGGGACAGGGGATTACGAGCAGTACTTC	CASSQGTGDYEQYF
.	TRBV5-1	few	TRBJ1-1	TGCGCCAGCAGCCCCGGGGGGATAGGGAACACTGAAGCTTTCTTT	CASSPGGIGNTEAFF
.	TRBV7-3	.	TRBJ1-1	TGTGCCAGCAGCCCCAACAGCGGACGGATGAACACTGAAGCTTTCTTT	CASSPNSGRMNTEAFF
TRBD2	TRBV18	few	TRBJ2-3	TGTGCCAGCTCACCTTTCGACGGGAGGGGAGCAGATACGCAGTATTTT	CASSPFDGRGADTQYF
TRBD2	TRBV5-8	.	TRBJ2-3	TGTGCCAGACCCTGGGGGGGGACTAGCACAGATACGCAGTATTTT	CARPWGGTSTDTQYF
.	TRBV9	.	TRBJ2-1	TGTGCCAGCAGCGTATTAGGAGTCTCCTACAATGAGCAGTTCTTC	CASSVLGVSYNEQFF
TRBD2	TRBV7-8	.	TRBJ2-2	TGTGCCAGCAGCCCCGGACTAGCGGGAGTCACCGGGGAGCTGTTTTTT	CASSPGLAGVTGELFF
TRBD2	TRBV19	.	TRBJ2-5	TGTGCCAGTAGTATGAGGACTAGCGGGAGGGAAACCCAGTACTTC	CASSMRTSGRETQYF
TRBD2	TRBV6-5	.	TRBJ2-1	TGTGCCAGCAGTTACTCGAGGCGGGAGGGCTACAATGAGCAGTTCTTC	CASSYSRREGYNEQFF
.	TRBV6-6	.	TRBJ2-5	TGTGCCAGCAGTTATAGGGGGGGGGTTACCGAAGAGACCCAGTACTTC	CASSYRGGVTEETQYF
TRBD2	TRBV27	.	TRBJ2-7	TGTGCCAGCAGTTCACTACCGACTAGCGGCAAAACCTACGAGCAGTACTTC	CASSSLPTSGKTYEQYF
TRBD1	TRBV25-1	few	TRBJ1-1	TGTGCCAGCAGTGGGGGACAGGGGGAGATCTGGGACACTGAAGCTTTCTTT	CASSGGQGEIWDTEAFF
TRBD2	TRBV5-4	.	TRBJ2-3	TGTGCCAGCAGGCCCGGGGGGACTAGCGGCGCAGATACGCAGTATTTT	CASRPGGTSGADTQYF
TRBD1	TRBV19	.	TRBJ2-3	TGTGCCAGTAGCCGGGGACAGGGGGCAGTAGATACGCAGTATTTT	CASSRGQGAVDTQYF
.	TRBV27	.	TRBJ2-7	TGTGCCAGCAGGGGCCGAAACATCTACGAGCAGTACTTC	CASRGRNIYEQYF
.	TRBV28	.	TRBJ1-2	TGTGCCAGCAGACCTCCGGGGTTTTTGAGAGGCTACACCTTC	CASRPPGFLRGYTF
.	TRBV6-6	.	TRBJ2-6	TGTGCCAGCAGTAGGGACATGGCTGGGGCCAACGTCCTGACTTTC	CASSRDMAGANVLTF
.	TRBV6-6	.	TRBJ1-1	TGTGCCAGCAGCCCAACAGGTCCCACTGAAGCTTTCTTT	CASSPTGPTEAFF
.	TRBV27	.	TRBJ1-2	TGTGCCAGCAGTTTACAGGGAACAGTTGGCTACACCTTC	CASSLQGTVGYTF
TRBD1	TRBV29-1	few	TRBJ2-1	TGCAGCGCGAAGACAGGGGGTTCCTACAATGAGCAGTTCTTC	CSAKTGGSYNEQFF
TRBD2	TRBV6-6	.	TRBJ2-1	TGTGCCAGCAGGCAACTAGCGGGAGGCTACAATGAGCAGTTCTTC	CASRQLAGGYNEQFF
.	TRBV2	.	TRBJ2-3	TGTGCCAGCGGAACCGGGACTGGGCTAGATACGCAGTATTTT	CASGTGTGLDTQYF
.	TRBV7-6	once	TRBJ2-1	TGTGCCAGCAGCTTAGTAGCGCGGGGATCCTACAATGAGCAGTTCTTC	CASSLVARGSYNEQFF
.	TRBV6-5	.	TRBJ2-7	TGTGCCAGCAGTTACTCCCCGTGGAGCTACGAGCAGTACTTC	CASSYSPWSYEQYF
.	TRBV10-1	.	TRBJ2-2	TGCGCCAGCAGTCCAAACACCGGGGAGCTGTTTTTT	CASSPNTGELFF
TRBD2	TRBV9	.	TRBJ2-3	TGTGCCAGCAGCGTAGTCCCTGGACTAGCGGGAGGGCCAGGTACGCAGTATTTT	CASSVVPGLAGGPGTQYF
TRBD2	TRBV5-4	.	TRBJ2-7	TGTGCCAGCAGAGCCGGGACTAGCGGTTCCTACGAGCAGTACTTC	CASRAGTSGSYEQYF
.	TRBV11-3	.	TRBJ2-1	TGTGCCAGCAGCTCTCGTGGCACGGGGGACAATGAGCAGTTCTTC	CASSSRGTGDNEQFF
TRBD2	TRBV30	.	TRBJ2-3	TGTGCCTGGTCGACTAGCGCCGATACGCAGTATTTT	CAWSTSADTQYF
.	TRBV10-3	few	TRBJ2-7	TGTGCCATCAGTGAGTCGACAGATAGCTCCTACGAGCAGTACTTC	CAISESTDSSYEQYF
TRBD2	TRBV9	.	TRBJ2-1	TGTGCCAGCACCGTTAGCGGGAGTCCCTACAATGAGCAGTTCTTC	CASTVSGSPYNEQFF
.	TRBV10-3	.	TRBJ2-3	TGTGCCATCAGTCGACAGGGGAGGGGAGATACGCAGTATTTT	CAISRQGRGDTQYF
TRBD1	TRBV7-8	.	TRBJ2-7	TGTGCCAGCAGCAAACTAACAGGGGGCAACTACGAGCAGTACTTC	CASSKLTGGNYEQYF
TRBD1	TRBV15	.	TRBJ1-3	TGTGCCACCAGCAGGCACAGGGGAACAACGAGCTCTGGAAACACCATATATTTT	CATSRHRGTTSSGNTIYF
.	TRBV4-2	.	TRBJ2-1	TGTGCCAGCAGCCAAGATCTGGAGGGAGGCTCCTACAATGAGCAGTTCTTC	CASSQDLEGGSYNEQFF
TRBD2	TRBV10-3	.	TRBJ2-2	TGTGCCATCAGTGAGTTAGCGGGAATGAACACCGGGGAGCTGTTTTTT	CAISELAGMNTGELFF
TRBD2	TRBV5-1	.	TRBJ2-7	TGCGCCAGCAGTACTGGGACTAGGGTCGTGCAGTACTTC	CASSTGTRVVQYF
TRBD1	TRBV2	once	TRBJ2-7	TGTGCCAGCAGAGGGGACAGGGGGCAACACGAGCAGTACTTC	CASRGDRGQHEQYF
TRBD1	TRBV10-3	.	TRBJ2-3	TGTGCCATCAGTGAGTCGGTCAGGGGGCGCCCAGATACGCAGTATTTT	CAISESVRGRPDTQYF
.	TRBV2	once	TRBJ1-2	TGTGCCAGCAGTGGGGACACGTATGGCTACACCTTC	CASSGDTYGYTF
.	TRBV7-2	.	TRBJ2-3	TGTGCCAGCAGCTCTGACACCAATTCAGATACGCAGTATTTT	CASSSDTNSDTQYF
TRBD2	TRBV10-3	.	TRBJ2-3	TGTGCCAGCAAGCGGGAGGTCACAGATACGCAGTATTTT	CASKREVTDTQYF
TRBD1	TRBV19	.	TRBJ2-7	TGTGCCAGTAGCCATATGGGACAGGGGCACCACGAGCAGTACTTC	CASSHMGQGHHEQYF
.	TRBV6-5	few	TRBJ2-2	TGTGCCAGCAGTTGGGTACAGGCCACCGGGGAGCTGTTTTTT	CASSWVQATGELFF
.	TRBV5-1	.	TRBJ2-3	TGCGCCAGCAGCTTGGGGGAGAGCACAGATACGCAGTATTTT	CASSLGESTDTQYF
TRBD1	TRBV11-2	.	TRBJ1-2	TGTGCCAGCAGCTTAGGGGGGACAGGGGCGCGGGGCTATGGCTACACCTTC	CASSLGGTGARGYGYTF
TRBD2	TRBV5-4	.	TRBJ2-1	TGTGCCAGCAGCCGCAGGCTCGCGGGAGGGCCAGATGAGCAGTTCTTC	CASSRRLAGGPDEQFF
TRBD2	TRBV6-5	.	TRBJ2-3	TGTGCCAGCACCATCGGGACTAGCGCCGCAGATACGCAGTATTTT	CASTIGTSAADTQYF
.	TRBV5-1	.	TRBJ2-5	TGCGCCAGCAGCGCAGGACTTATCAGGGAGACCCAGTACTTC	CASSAGLIRETQYF
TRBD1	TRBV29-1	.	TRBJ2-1	TGCAGCGTGGGACAGGGGATAAATGAGCAGTTCTTC	CSVGQGINEQFF
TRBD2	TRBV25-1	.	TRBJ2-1	TGTGCCAGCACTAGCGGGAGGGAATACAATGAGCAGTTCTTC	CASTSGREYNEQFF